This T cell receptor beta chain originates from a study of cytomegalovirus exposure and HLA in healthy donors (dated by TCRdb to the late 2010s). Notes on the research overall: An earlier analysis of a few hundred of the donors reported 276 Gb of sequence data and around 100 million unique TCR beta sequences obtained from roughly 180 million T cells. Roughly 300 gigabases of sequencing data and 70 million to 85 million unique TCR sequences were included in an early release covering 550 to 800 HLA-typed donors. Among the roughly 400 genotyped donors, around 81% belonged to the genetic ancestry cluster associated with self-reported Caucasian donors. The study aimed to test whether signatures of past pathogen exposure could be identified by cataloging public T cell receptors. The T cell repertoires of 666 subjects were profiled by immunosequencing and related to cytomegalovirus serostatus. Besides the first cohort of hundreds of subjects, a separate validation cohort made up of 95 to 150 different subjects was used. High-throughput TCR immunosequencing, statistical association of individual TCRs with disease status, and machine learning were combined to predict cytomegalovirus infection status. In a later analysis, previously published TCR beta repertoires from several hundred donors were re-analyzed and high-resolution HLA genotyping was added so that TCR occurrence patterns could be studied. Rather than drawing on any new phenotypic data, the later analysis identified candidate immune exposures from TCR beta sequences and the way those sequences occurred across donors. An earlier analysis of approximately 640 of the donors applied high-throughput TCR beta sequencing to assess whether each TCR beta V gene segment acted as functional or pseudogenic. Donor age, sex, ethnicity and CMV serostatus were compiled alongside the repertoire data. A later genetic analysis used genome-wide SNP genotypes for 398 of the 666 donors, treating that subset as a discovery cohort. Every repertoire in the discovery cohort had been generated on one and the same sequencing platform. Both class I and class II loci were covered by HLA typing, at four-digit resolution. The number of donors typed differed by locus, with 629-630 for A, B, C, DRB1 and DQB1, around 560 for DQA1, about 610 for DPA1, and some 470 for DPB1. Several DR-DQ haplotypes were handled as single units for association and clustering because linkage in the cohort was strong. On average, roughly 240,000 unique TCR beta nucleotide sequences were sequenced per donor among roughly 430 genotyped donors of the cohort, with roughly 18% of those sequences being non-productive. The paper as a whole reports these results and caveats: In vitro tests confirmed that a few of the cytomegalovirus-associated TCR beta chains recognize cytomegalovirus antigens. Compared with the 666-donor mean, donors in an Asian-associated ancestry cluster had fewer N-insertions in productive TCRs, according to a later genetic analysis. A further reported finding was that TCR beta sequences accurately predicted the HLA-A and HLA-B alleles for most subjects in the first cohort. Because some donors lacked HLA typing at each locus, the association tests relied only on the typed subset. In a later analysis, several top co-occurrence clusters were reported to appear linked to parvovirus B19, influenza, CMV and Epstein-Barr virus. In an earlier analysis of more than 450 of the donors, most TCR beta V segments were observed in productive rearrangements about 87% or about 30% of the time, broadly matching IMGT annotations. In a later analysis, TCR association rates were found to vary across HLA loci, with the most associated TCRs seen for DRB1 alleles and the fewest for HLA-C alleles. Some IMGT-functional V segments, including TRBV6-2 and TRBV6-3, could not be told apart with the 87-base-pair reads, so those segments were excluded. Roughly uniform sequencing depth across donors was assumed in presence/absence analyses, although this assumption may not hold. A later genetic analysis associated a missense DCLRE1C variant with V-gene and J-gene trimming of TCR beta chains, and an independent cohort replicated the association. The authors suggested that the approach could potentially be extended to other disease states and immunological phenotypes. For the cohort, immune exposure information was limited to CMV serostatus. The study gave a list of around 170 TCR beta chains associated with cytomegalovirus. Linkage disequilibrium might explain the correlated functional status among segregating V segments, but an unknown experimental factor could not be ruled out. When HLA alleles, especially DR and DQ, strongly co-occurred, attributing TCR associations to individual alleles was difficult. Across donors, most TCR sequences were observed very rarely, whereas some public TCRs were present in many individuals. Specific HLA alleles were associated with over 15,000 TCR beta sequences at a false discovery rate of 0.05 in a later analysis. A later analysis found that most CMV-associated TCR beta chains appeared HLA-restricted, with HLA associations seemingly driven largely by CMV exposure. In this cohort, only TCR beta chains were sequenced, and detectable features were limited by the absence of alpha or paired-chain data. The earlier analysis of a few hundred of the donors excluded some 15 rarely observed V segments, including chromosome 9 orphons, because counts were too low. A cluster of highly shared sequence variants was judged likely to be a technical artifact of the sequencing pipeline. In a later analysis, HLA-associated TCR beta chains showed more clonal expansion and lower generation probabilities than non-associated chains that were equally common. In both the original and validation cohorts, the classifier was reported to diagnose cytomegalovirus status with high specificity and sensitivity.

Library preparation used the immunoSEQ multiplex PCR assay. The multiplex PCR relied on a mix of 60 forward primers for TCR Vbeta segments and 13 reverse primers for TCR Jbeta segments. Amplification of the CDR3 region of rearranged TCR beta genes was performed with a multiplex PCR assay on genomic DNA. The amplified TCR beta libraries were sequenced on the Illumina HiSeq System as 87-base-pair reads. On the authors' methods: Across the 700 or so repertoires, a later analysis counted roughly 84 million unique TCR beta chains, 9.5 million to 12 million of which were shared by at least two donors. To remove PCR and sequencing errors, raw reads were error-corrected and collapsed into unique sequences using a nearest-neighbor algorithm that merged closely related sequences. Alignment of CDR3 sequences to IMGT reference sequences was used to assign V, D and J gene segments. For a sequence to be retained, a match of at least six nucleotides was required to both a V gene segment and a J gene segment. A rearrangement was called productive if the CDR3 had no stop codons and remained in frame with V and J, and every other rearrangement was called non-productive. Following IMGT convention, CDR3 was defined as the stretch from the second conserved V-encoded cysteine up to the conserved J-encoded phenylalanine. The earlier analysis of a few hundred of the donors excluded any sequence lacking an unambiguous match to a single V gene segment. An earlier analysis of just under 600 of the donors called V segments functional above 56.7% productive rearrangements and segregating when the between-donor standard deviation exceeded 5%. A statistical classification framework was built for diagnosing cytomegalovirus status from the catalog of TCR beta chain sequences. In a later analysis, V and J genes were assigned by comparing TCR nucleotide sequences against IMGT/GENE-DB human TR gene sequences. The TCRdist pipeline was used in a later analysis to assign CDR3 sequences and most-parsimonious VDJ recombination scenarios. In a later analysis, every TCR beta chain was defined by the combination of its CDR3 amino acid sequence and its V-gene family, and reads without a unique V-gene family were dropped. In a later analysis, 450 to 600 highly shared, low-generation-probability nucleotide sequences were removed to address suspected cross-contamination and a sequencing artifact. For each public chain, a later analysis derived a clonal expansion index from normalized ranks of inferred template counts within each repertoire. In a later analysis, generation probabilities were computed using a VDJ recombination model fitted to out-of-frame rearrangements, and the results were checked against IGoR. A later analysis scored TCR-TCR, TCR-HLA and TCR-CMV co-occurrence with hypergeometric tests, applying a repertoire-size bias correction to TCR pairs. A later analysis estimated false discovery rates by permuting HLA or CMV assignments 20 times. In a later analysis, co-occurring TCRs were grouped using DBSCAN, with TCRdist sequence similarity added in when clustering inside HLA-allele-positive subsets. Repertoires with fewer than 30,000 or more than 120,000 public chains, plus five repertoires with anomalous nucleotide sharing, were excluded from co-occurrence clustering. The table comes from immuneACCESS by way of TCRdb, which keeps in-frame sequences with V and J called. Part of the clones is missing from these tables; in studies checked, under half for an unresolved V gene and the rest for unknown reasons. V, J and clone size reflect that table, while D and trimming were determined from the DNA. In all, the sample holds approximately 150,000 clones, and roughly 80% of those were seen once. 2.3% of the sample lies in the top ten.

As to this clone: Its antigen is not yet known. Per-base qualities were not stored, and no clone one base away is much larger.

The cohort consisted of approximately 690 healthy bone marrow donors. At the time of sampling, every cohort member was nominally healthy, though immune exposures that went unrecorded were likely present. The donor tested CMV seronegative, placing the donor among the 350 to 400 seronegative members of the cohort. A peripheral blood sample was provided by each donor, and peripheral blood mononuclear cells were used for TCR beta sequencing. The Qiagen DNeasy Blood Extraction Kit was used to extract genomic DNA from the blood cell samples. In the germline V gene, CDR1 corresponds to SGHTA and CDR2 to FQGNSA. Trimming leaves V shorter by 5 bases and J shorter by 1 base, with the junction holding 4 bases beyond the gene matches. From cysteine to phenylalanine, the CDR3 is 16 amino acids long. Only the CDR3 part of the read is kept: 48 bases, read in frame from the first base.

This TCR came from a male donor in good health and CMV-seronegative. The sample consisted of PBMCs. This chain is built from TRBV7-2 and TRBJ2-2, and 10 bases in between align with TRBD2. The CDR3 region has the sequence CASSRTSGLNTGELFF. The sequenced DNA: TGTGCCAGCAGCCGGACTAGCGGACTGAACACCGGGGAGCTGTTTTTT.